This T cell receptor beta chain was captured in a study of T cells in Graves' hyperthyroidism and ophthalmopathy. For the study at large: The initial diagnosis was the point when peripheral blood was collected, ahead of any treatment. Study-level points and caveats: It was a median approximately six months before onset that the model predicted ophthalmopathy.

TCR beta CDR3 regions were amplified from RNA transcripts. The primer set for the first-round RT-PCR of the TCR CDR3 was HTBI. One entry per CDR3 protein results from TCRdb running MiXCR on the multiplex PCR reads. The table lists more than 300,000 distinct CDR3 sequences, approximately 15% of them singletons, with approximately 10% in the top ten. A remark on this clonotype: The antigen is not known.

The CDR3 covers 11 residues. CDR1 is SQVTM and CDR2 is ANQGSEA in the germline V gene. The trim removed 7 bases at V and 6 bases at J, leaving 6 bases unmatched. Graves' hyperthyroidism is called stable when ophthalmopathy does not progress within 18 months. Newly diagnosed hyperthyroidism patients aged 18 to 65 years had disease lasting under 2 months. The clonotype was recovered from a woman aged 55 to 70 with Graves' hyperthyroidism. V and J are TRBV29-1 and TRBJ2-7; 7 bases agree with TRBD1. The sequencing sample was made of blood. The CDR3 is CSAGQDREQYF. The CDR3 coding sequence is TGCAGCGCCGGACAGGATCGCGAGCAGTACTTC.